The sequence of this T cell receptor (beta chain) was determined in a study of Graves' ophthalmopathy and Graves' hyperthyroidism. Study as a whole: Being free of ophthalmopathy for 18 months of follow-up defined stable hyperthyroidism.

Findings and limits, study-wide: Blood was where most expanded thyroid clonotypes above 0.001 frequency also turned up. The model achieved under 71% sensitivity and roughly 79% specificity for ophthalmopathy progression.

Beta-chain TCR CDR3 regions were amplified from RNA transcripts. RT-PCR with HTBI primers came first, then second-round multiplex PCR. A single record per CDR3 protein comes from TCRdb applying MiXCR to the multiplex PCR reads. The profile covers 900,000 to 1,200,000 distinct CDR3 sequences, with around a third appearing a single time and roughly 10% taken by the ten largest. The CDR3 sequence is 17 residues long. The germline gives CDR1 MNHEY, CDR2 SVGAGI. Newly diagnosed, the hyperthyroidism patients had under 2 months' duration and were aged 18 to 65. This clonotype showed up just a few times. Its antigen is as yet unknown. One end of the junction fails to match germline, which may point to a read error.

The chain is built from TRBV6-5 and TRBJ1-3, with 7 bases identical to TRBD1. The TCR was taken from an adult man with Graves' hyperthyroidism. The source material was peripheral blood or thyroid tissue (not recorded which). CDR3 nucleotides: TGTGCCAGCACTGCCTGGACAGGAGCTTACTCTGCAAACACCACATATTTT. Translation gives CASTAWTGAYSANTTYF.